This T cell receptor (beta chain) comes out of a study of vaccination effects on CD4 cells after COVID-19. Study-level background: Each person got two doses of an mRNA SARS-CoV-2 vaccine, BNT162b2 or mRNA-1273.

Peptide-pool stimulation followed by sequencing identified expanded antigen-specific CD4+ clonotypes in the ViraFEST assay. With 10 days of culture completed, CD4+ T cells were isolated. Absence of prior SARS-CoV-2 infection characterized the vaccine recipients, who showed negative nucleocapsid antibodies. Every well got a few million PBMC, which were grown with around 9.2 IU/ml IL-2 and roughly 9.3 ug/ml peptides. Produced via immunoSEQ multiplex PCR; TCRdb's table is partial and in-frame only. This table has about 20,000 clones, roughly 70% appearing once. Notes on the study in general: Infection-derived and vaccine-derived clones contracted markedly late after vaccination. Few convalescent patients and no early post-infection timepoints were included in the study.

This CDR3 spans 15 amino acids. In germline, CDR1 is SGHNT, CDR2 YYREEE (reference sequence). The ends were cut back, 1 base at V and 4 bases at J, with 14 bases in the middle. The table lists this clone with a few counts. Its antigen is currently unknown. The V and J genes are TRBV5-4 and TRBJ1-2, with D possibly matching TRBD1 (6 bases). The specimen was CD4+ T cells from PBMCs cultured with HCoV-NL63 spike peptides, collected before COVID-19 vaccination. The origin of this receptor is a human donor who received a COVID-19 vaccine. In DNA, the CDR3 is TGTGCCAGCAGCTTGTCCGCAGGGGACGGCTATGGCTACACCTTC. It translates to CASSLSAGDGYGYTF.